This entry is about one T cell receptor (beta chain). No antigen is known for it. The library protocol tagged individual cDNA molecules with unique molecular identifiers. From the 5' RACE reads, TCRdb called clonotypes with MiXCR, one entry per CDR3 protein. The repertoire holds 70,000 to 85,000 distinct CDR3 sequences, with around 10% as singletons. The data stem from a study of early T cells in non-severe SARS-CoV-2 infection. Background on the study: Alpha and beta chains were unpaired, from unsorted whole-blood bulk RNA. Study findings and constraints: Comparison of clonotypes with VDJdb favored anti-spike CD8 responses while missing private and CD4 specificities.

V was pared by 5 bases and J by 9 bases, with 6 bases of the junction left unmatched. The CDR3 runs to 14 residues. CDR1 is LNHDA and CDR2 is SQIVND in the germline V gene (reference sequence). This chain links TRBV19 with TRBJ2-7, with 14 nucleotides matching TRBD2. The TCR sequence derives from an adult who was a healthcare worker with PCR-confirmed SARS-CoV-2 infection or an uninfected control (not recorded which). Sequenced sample: whole blood. CDR3 in DNA: TGTGCCAGTAGTCTCGGACTAGCGGGAGGACGGCAGTACTTC. It is translated as CASSLGLAGGRQYF.